These 32 T cell receptor beta chains share one sample of origin, sequenced in a study of blood T cell repertoires in COVID-19. Produced via immunoSEQ multiplex PCR; TCRdb's table is partial and in-frame only. The sample holds about 290,000 clones, 85% seen once. Material: peripheral blood. All receptors derive from a woman in her forties or fifties with active or convalescent COVID-19.

The chain combines TRBV9 with TRBJ1-1; tentatively, D is TRBD1 (5 bases). Germline V gene sequence: CDR1 SGDLS, CDR2 YYNGEE. Trimming shortened V by 4 bases and J by 3 bases, and 13 bases separated the two germline ends. The length of the CDR3 is 14 residues. CDR3 nucleotides: TGTGCCAGCAGCCCTAGCGGGGCGCACACTGAAGCTTTCTTT. It translates to CASSPSGAHTEAFF.

The chain combines TRBV27 with TRBJ2-7, with 8 positions matching TRBD2. Germline loops: CDR1 MNHEY, CDR2 SMNVEV (reference sequence). The CDR3 length is 19 residues. Trimming at V came to 6 bases and at J to 3 bases, leaving 22 bases not matched to a gene. CDR3 DNA: TGTGCCAGCAGACCCCGAGGCGGCCTAGGCGGGAGGACGCACTACGAGCAGTACTTC. Amino acid sequence: CASRPRGGLGGRTHYEQYF.

This clone is medium-sized within its sample. The chain employs TRBV25-1 and TRBJ2-2; 10 bases map to TRBD1. Germline CDR1 MGHDK, CDR2 SYGVNS. The CDR3 totals 15 residues. V was clipped by 6 bases and J by 7 bases; unmatched bases: 8. CDR3 in amino acids: CASSDRQGAGGELFF. The CDR3 DNA follows: TGTGCCAGCAGCGACAGACAGGGGGCCGGCGGGGAGCTGTTTTTT.

The rearrangement joins TRBV19 to TRBJ1-1; D is unresolved. Germline CDR1 is LNHDA and CDR2 is SQIVND (reference sequence). The V end lost 3 bases, the J end lost 7 bases, and 6 bases lay between the germline ends. The CDR3 has 11 residues. The CDR3 nucleotides read TGTGCCAGTAGTATTAGAGATGAAGCTTTCTTT. Protein: CASSIRDEAFF. Full variable domain (remainder filled in from reference TRBV19 and TRBJ1-1): DGGITQSPKYLFRKEGQNVTLSCEQNLNHDAMYWYRQDPGQGLRLIYYSQIVNDFQKGDIAEGYSVSREKKESFPLTVTSAQKNPTAFYLCASSIRDEAFFGQGTRLTVV.

CDR3 DNA: TGTGCCAGCAGCCCTGACAGGGGGAAAAGGGATGGCTACACCTTC. This codes for CASSPDRGKRDGYTF. The chain joins TRBV28 to TRBJ1-2; 9 nucleotides align to TRBD1. The germline gives CDR1 MDHEN, CDR2 SYDVKM. Losses at the gene ends were 6 bases for V and 6 bases for J; bases not matched to a gene: 11. This CDR3 spans 15 amino acids.

The chain links TRBV27 to TRBJ2-1, with TRBD2 matching 16 bases. CDR3 length: 19 residues. CDR1 and CDR2 from the germline V gene are MNHEY and SMNVEV (reference sequence). V gave up 0 bases and J gave up 7 bases; unmatched junction bases: 9. For the CDR3, the DNA is TGTGCCAGCAGTTTATCGGGGACTAGCGGGAGGGCCCCGCGGAATGAGCAGTTCTTC. Amino acid sequence: CASSLSGTSGRAPRNEQFF.

DNA of the CDR3: TGTGCCAGCAGCGGCGGGGTCAGCTACGAGCAGTACTTC. This codes for CASSGGVSYEQYF. The chain carries TRBV6-5 and TRBJ2-7, with a tentative D call TRBD2 (6 bases). The CDR3 is 13 amino acids. The germline V gene encodes CDR1 MNHEY and CDR2 SVGAGI. Trimming shortened V by 6 bases and J by 3 bases, and 12 bases separated the two germline ends.

Only one count was recorded for this clone. V gene TRBV28 combines with J gene TRBJ1-5, with D tentatively TRBD1 (6 bases). V lost 6 bases, J lost 5 bases, and 11 bases lay in between. Germline V gives CDR1 MDHEN, CDR2 SYDVKM. CDR3 length: 13 amino acids. The CDR3 coding sequence is TGTGCCAGCAGACGGACAGCCCATCAGCCCCAGCATTTT. As protein: CASRRTAHQPQHF. Variable domain in full (rest from reference TRBV28 and TRBJ1-5): DVKVTQSSRYLVKRTGEKVFLECVQDMDHENMFWYRQDPGLGLRLIYFSYDVKMKEKGDIPEGYSVSREKKERFSLILESASTNQTSMYLCASRRTAHQPQHFGDGTRLSIL.

This sequence joins TRBV3-1 (or the pseudogene TRBV3-2) and TRBJ2-7; 7 bases map to TRBD1. V lost 5 bases and J lost 4; bases outside the gene matches: 8. CDR1 is LGHDT and CDR2 is YNNKEL in the germline V gene (reference sequence). CDR3 size: 14 residues. The CDR3: CASSDRELWYEQYF. For the CDR3, the DNA is TGTGCCAGCAGCGACAGGGAGCTGTGGTACGAGCAGTACTTC.

The chain couples TRBV25-1 to TRBJ2-7; 7 nucleotides line up with TRBD1. Germline values: CDR1 MGHDK, CDR2 SYGVNS. Germline trimming cut 4 bases from V and 3 bases from J; bases unmatched to any gene: 3. There are 13 residues in the CDR3. The CDR3 nucleotides are TGTGCCAGCAGTGGGACAGGTCTCTACGAGCAGTACTTC. Translated: CASSGTGLYEQYF.

This chain uses TRBV7-9 with TRBJ2-3, with a weak D call TRBD2 (7 bases). With 5 bases removed from V and 5 bases from J, the gap between germline ends came to 29 bases. Germline V gives CDR1 SEHNR, CDR2 FQNEAQ (reference sequence). CDR3 length: 19 amino acids. CDR3 coding DNA: TGTGCCAGCAGCGTCCCCTCCGGGGGGACCAATTTACAGGGAGATACGCAGTATTTT. Its translation: CASSVPSGGTNLQGDTQYF.

The gene calls are TRBV4-2 and TRBJ2-1, with 7 bases matching TRBD2. CDR1 is LGHNA, CDR2 YNFKEQ, per germline. The CDR3 sequence is 17 residues long. Trimming took 1 base from V and 4 from J; bases not matched to a gene: 10. Written as DNA, the CDR3 is TGTGCCAGCAGCCAAGGTTATAAGAGGCGGGAGTACAATGAGCAGTTCTTC. This codes for CASSQGYKRREYNEQFF.

This chain links TRBV24-1 with TRBJ2-1, with 14 bases identical to TRBD2. Germline trimming cut 3 bases from V and 7 bases from J; bases unmatched to any gene: 13. This CDR3 spans 19 amino acids. Germline V gives CDR1 KGHDR, CDR2 SFDVKD. The DNA of the CDR3 is TGTGCCACCAGTGATCGGGATGGACTAGCGGGAGGAACAAAGAATGAGCAGTTCTTC. Its protein is CATSDRDGLAGGTKNEQFF.

The chain has TRBV6-1 and TRBJ1-1; TRBD1 is a possible D gene (6 bases). The germline V and J ends were trimmed by 1 base and 1 base, with 10 bases remaining between them. CDR1 MNHNS and CDR2 SASEGT come from the germline V gene. The CDR3 length is 15 residues. Here the CDR3 reads CASSEETGANTEAFF. The CDR3 DNA sequence: TGTGCCAGCAGTGAAGAGACAGGCGCGAACACTGAAGCTTTCTTT.

The genes are TRBV7-2 and TRBJ1-2; 8 nucleotides agree with TRBD1. This CDR3 has 17 amino acids. Germline V lookup: CDR1 SGHTA, CDR2 FQGNSA. J was trimmed by 3 bases and V by 5 bases; bases with no gene match: 14. The CDR3 loop is CASSQSPRGRSDYGYTF. The CDR3 nucleotides are TGTGCCAGCAGCCAAAGCCCCAGGGGGCGATCTGACTATGGCTACACCTTC.

The J gene is TRBJ1-2, the V gene TRBV5-1; 9 nucleotides align to TRBD1. Germline V gene data show CDR1 as SGHRS and CDR2 as YFSETQ. The CDR3 is 14 amino acids. The V and J ends lost 0 bases and 6 bases, in that order; junction bases with no gene match: 3. The CDR3 DNA reads TGCGCCAGCAGCTTGGGGGACAGGGAGAATGGCTACACCTTC. It is translated as CASSLGDRENGYTF.

This chain links TRBV10-1 with TRBJ2-2, with a tentative D call TRBD2 (6 bases). The germline V and J ends were trimmed by 6 bases and 4 bases, with 9 bases remaining between them. Germline V gene sequence: CDR1 WNHNN, CDR2 SYGVQD (reference sequence). The CDR3 sequence is 13 residues long. The CDR3 DNA is TGCGCCAGCAGCGGGAGCCCCACCGGGGAGCTGTTTTTT. Its translation is CASSGSPTGELFF.

As regards this clone: Mismatch with germline at one junction end may stem from a read error. The J gene is TRBJ1-1, the V gene TRBV12-3 or TRBV12-4, with D uncertain. The CDR3 is 13 amino acids. CDR3 DNA: TGTGCCAGCAGGTTAGGACGGAGCACTGAAGCTTTCTTT. Its translation is CASRLGRSTEAFF.

The V call is TRBV30, the J call TRBJ2-3, with TRBD2 as a possible D gene (5 bases). Per germline, CDR1 GTSNPN and CDR2 SVGIG (reference sequence). This CDR3 has 14 amino acids. The germline V and J ends were trimmed by 0 bases and 4 bases, with 11 bases remaining between them. The chain's CDR3 is CAWSVPSGSDTQYF. The CDR3 DNA sequence: TGTGCCTGGAGTGTACCCAGCGGCTCAGATACGCAGTATTTT.

The V and J genes are TRBV28 and TRBJ2-1; D ambiguous. Per germline, CDR1 MDHEN and CDR2 SYDVKM. The CDR3 sequence is 13 residues long. V was shortened by 6 bases and J by 0 bases, with 6 bases between the two germline ends. CDR3 DNA sequence: TGTGCCAGCAGCGGTAGCTCCTACAATGAGCAGTTCTTC. Protein sequence: CASSGSSYNEQFF.

This chain joins TRBV28 and TRBJ1-6; the match to TRBD1 covers 8 bases. The length of the CDR3 is 16 residues. J gave up 8 bases and V 0 bases, and 6 bases lay outside the gene matches. The germline CDR1 and CDR2 sequences are MDHEN and SYDVKM. The CDR3 loop reads CASSLWMRDRYSPLHF. Here the CDR3 DNA reads TGTGCCAGCAGTTTATGGATGAGGGACAGGTATTCACCCCTCCACTTT.

This rearrangement joins TRBV24-1 to TRBJ2-3, with 9 nucleotides matching TRBD2. Trimming at V came to 5 bases and at J to 1 base, leaving 6 bases not matched to a gene. The CDR3 is 16 amino acids. The V gene's germline CDR1 is KGHDR and CDR2 SFDVKD. CDR3 sequence reads: CATSASGGRGTDTQYF. As DNA, the CDR3 is TGTGCCACCAGTGCGTCAGGCGGGAGGGGCACAGATACGCAGTATTTT.

The J gene is TRBJ1-3, the V gene TRBV7-2; 9 nucleotides align to TRBD1. J gave up 4 bases and V 3 bases, and 7 bases lay outside the gene matches. Germline CDR1 reads SGHTA; CDR2 reads FQGNSA. The CDR3 length is 16 residues. For the CDR3, the DNA is TGTGCCAGCAGCTTTACAGGGGGCTGGGAAGGAAACACCATATATTTT. Amino acid sequence: CASSFTGGWEGNTIYF.

The chain links TRBV5-1 to TRBJ1-3, with unresolved D. The V gene lost 3 bases and the J gene lost 0 bases, with 10 bases spanning the gap. The CDR3 consists of 15 residues. Per germline, CDR1 SGHRS and CDR2 YFSETQ. CDR3 nucleotides: TGCGCCAGCAGCTATGGTGGCCCCTCTGGAAACACCATATATTTT. It is translated as CASSYGGPSGNTIYF. Looking up the rest from reference TRBV5-1 and TRBJ1-3 gives the full variable domain: KAGVTQTPRYLIKTRGQQVTLSCSPISGHRSVSWYQQTPGQGLQFLFEYFSETQRNKGNFPGRFSGRQFSNSRSEMNVSTLELGDSALYLCASSYGGPSGNTIYFGEGSWLTVV.

CDR3 sequence: CASRHRQGIFNEQFF. The CDR3 DNA sequence: TGTGCCAGCAGACATCGACAGGGGATCTTCAATGAGCAGTTCTTC. This chain links TRBV2 with TRBJ2-1, with TRBD1 identical over 8 bases. The ends lost 6 bases at V and 6 bases at J; junction bases unmatched: 10. The CDR3 consists of 15 residues. Germline V lookup: CDR1 SNHLY, CDR2 FYNNEI.

The J gene is TRBJ2-1, the V gene TRBV30, with 7 bases identical to TRBD2. The length of the CDR3 is 14 residues. Germline values: CDR1 GTSNPN, CDR2 SVGIG (reference sequence). V lost 2 bases to trimming and J lost 4 bases; unmatched junction nucleotides: 5. The CDR3 DNA reads TGTGCCTGGAGTCGGCTAGCGGATTACAATGAGCAGTTCTTC. The encoded protein is CAWSRLADYNEQFF.

The chain has TRBV19 and TRBJ2-1, with 15 bases fitting TRBD2. Unmatched junction bases numbered 8, after V lost 3 bases and J lost 5 bases. This CDR3 region has 18 residues. Germline lookup yields CDR1 LNHDA and CDR2 SQIVND (reference sequence). The CDR3 DNA is TGTGCCAGTAGTATCGGACTAGCGGGAGGGCCTCCGGACAATGAGCAGTTCTTC. This gives the protein CASSIGLAGGPPDNEQFF.

The chain has TRBV2 and TRBJ1-1, with D tentatively TRBD1 (6 bases). V was trimmed by 4 bases and J by 1 base, leaving 7 bases between them. Per the germline V gene, CDR1 is SNHLY and CDR2 is FYNNEI. This CDR3 has 13 amino acids. DNA for the CDR3: TGTGCCAGCAGTGGCAGGGGGAACACTGAAGCTTTCTTT. Translation gives CASSGRGNTEAFF.

The V gene is TRBV5-1, the J gene TRBJ2-7, with a tentative D call TRBD2 (5 bases). Trimming took 3 bases from V and 3 from J, leaving 10 bases between them. Germline CDR1 reads SGHRS; CDR2 reads YFSETQ. This CDR3 region has 13 residues. The CDR3 DNA is TGCGCCAGCAGCTCAGACTACCACTACGAGCAGTACTTC. Translated: CASSSDYHYEQYF.

The genes are TRBV5-1 and TRBJ1-1; possible D gene TRBD1, 5 bases. The CDR3 has 16 residues. Deletions cut 2 bases from V and 0 bases from J, with 14 bases between. Germline V CDR1 and CDR2: SGHRS, YFSETQ. For the CDR3, the DNA is TGCGCCAGCAGCTTAGGGCAGGGACTCATGAACACTGAAGCTTTCTTT. Its protein is CASSLGQGLMNTEAFF.

The chain employs TRBV15 and TRBJ2-1, with D unresolved. V was shortened by 7 bases and J by 2 bases, with 9 bases between the two germline ends. The length of the CDR3 is 13 residues. Germline assignment: CDR1 LNHNV and CDR2 YYDKDF (reference sequence). The CDR3 protein is CATTEVAYNEQFF. In DNA, the CDR3 is TGTGCCACCACCGAGGTAGCCTACAATGAGCAGTTCTTC.

The rearrangement joins TRBV12-3 or TRBV12-4 to TRBJ1-1, with D possibly matching TRBD1 (5 bases). V was pared by 6 bases and J by 1 base, with 9 bases between. CDR3 size: 13 residues. CDR3 protein: CASRYGGNTEAFF. CDR3 nucleotide sequence: TGTGCCAGCAGGTACGGGGGGAACACTGAAGCTTTCTTT.